The 23 T cell receptor beta chains below come from one sample, sequenced in a study of blood T cell repertoires in COVID-19. Using immunoSEQ multiplex PCR, the repertoire was profiled, and TCRdb retains in-frame clones only, with some absent. Among fewer than 350,000 clones listed, under 95% were seen once. The sequencing input was PBMCs or T cells enriched from blood (not recorded which). The receptors come from a woman between 35 and 50 years old with acute COVID-19.

This clone has a handful of counts. This chain connects TRBV5-5 to TRBJ1-6; 7 bases map to TRBD1. CDR3 size: 14 residues. The trim removed 4 bases at V and 7 bases at J, leaving 5 bases unmatched. The germline V gene encodes CDR1 SGHKS and CDR2 YYEKEE (reference sequence). The CDR3 DNA sequence: TGTGCCAGCAGCAGAGGACAGGAAAATTCACCCCTCCACTTT. Encoded protein: CASSRGQENSPLHF.

This clone was observed a single time. The rearrangement joins TRBV3-1 (or the pseudogene TRBV3-2) to TRBJ1-4; no clear D. This CDR3 has 15 amino acids. Germline-derived CDR1 and CDR2 are LGHDT and YNNKEL (reference sequence). The V gene lost 3 bases and the J gene lost 6 bases, with 14 bases spanning the gap. This CDR3 is CASSQFGSYHEKLFF. The CDR3 coding sequence is TGTGCCAGCAGCCAGTTTGGGAGTTACCATGAAAAACTGTTTTTT.

The J gene is TRBJ1-5, the V gene TRBV30; 10 nucleotides match TRBD1. Trimming took 4 bases from V and 4 from J; bases not matched to a gene: 4. In germline, CDR1 is GTSNPN, CDR2 SVGIG (reference sequence). The CDR3 covers 14 residues. The CDR3 protein is CAWTDRGRNQPQHF. The CDR3 DNA follows: TGTGCCTGGACCGACAGGGGGCGAAATCAGCCCCAGCATTTT. The full variable domain, its missing parts supplied by reference TRBV30 and TRBJ1-5, is SQTIHQWPATLVQPVGSPLSLECTVEGTSNPNLYWYRQAAGRGLQLLFYSVGIGQISSEVPQNLSASRPQDRQFILSSKKLLLSDSGFYLCAWTDRGRNQPQHFGDGTRLSIL.

The rearrangement uses TRBV3-1 (or the pseudogene TRBV3-2) and TRBJ2-7; TRBD2 is a possible D gene (6 bases). Per the germline V gene, CDR1 is LGHDT and CDR2 is YNNKEL (reference sequence). V dropped 4 bases and J dropped 3 bases, with 13 bases sitting between them. The CDR3 runs 14 residues. CDR3 sequence: CASSLTRGFYEQYF. The CDR3 DNA is TGTGCCAGCAGCCTGACTAGAGGGTTCTACGAGCAGTACTTC.

This clone was counted a single time. V gene TRBV30 combines with J gene TRBJ2-7; D is unresolved. CDR1 is GTSNPN, CDR2 SVGIG, per germline (reference sequence). The CDR3 runs to 11 residues. Trimming pared 3 bases from V and 7 bases from J, leaving 10 bases between. This chain's CDR3 is CAWRLTREQYF. The CDR3 DNA reads TGTGCCTGGAGGCTGACTCGAGAGCAGTACTTC.

This chain uses TRBV27 with TRBJ1-1; 10 bases align to TRBD1. The CDR3 has 14 amino acids. From germline, CDR1 is MNHEY and CDR2 SMNVEV (reference sequence). After removal of 5 bases from V and 5 bases from J, the junction contained 5 bases not matched to a gene. CDR3 protein: CASSPRDRGTEAFF. CDR3 bases: TGTGCCAGCAGTCCTCGGGACAGGGGAACTGAAGCTTTCTTT.

This clone appeared a single time. At one boundary the junction diverges from the germline segment, which might be a read error. J is TRBJ2-7 and V is TRBV18; 14 bases line up with TRBD2. Germline loops: CDR1 KGHSH, CDR2 LQKENI. This CDR3 is built from 14 residues. The CDR3 sequence is CASSRGTSGRPFSF. The DNA for the CDR3 is TGTGCCAGCTCACGAGGGACTAGCGGGAGACCCTTTTCTTTC.

This chain joins TRBV18 and TRBJ2-7; tentatively, D is TRBD1 (5 bases). The ends were cut back, 1 base at V and 1 base at J, with 20 bases in the middle. The germline V gene encodes CDR1 KGHSH and CDR2 LQKENI. The CDR3 runs 18 residues. Written as DNA, the CDR3 is TGTGCCAGCTCACCACTCCAACCGACAGCAGGCCGGTCCTACGAGCAGTACTTC. Encoded protein: CASSPLQPTAGRSYEQYF.

This chain links TRBV6-2 or TRBV6-3 with TRBJ2-1; D might be TRBD1 (6 bases). Looked up from germline, CDR1 is MNHEY and CDR2 is SVGEGT. The CDR3 sequence is 15 residues long. Trimming took 5 bases from V and 5 from J, leaving 16 bases between them. The CDR3 spells CASSRSGVGNNEQFF. The CDR3, as DNA: TGTGCCAGCAGTCGTTCAGGGGTTGGGAACAATGAGCAGTTCTTC.

The V and J genes are TRBV27 and TRBJ1-2; the D gene is possibly TRBD1 (6 bases). With 4 bases removed from V and 7 bases from J, the gap between germline ends came to 13 bases. The CDR3 has 13 residues. From germline, CDR1 is MNHEY and CDR2 SMNVEV (reference sequence). The CDR3 DNA reads as TGTGCCAGCAGTTCCCGGCGGGGGCTTGGCTACACCTTC. Protein: CASSSRRGLGYTF.

The genes are TRBV7-9 and TRBJ1-5; D may be TRBD1 (5 bases). V lost 5 bases and J 0 bases, leaving 8 bases between the germline ends. This CDR3 has 14 amino acids. Germline assignment: CDR1 SEHNR and CDR2 FQNEAQ (reference sequence). CDR3 sequence reads: CASSMDISNQPQHF. The CDR3, as DNA: TGTGCCAGCAGCATGGACATTAGCAATCAGCCCCAGCATTTT.

The rearrangement uses TRBV7-2 and TRBJ1-2, with D perhaps TRBD1 (6 bases). V lost 5 bases, J lost 4 bases, and 17 bases lay in between. The CDR3 loop spans 15 amino acids. CDR1 and CDR2 (germline): SGHTA, FQGNSA. The DNA for the CDR3 is TGTGCCAGCAGCCGTAACAGGGCCATGGTCTATGGCTACACCTTC. Protein product: CASSRNRAMVYGYTF. The whole variable domain, filled in from reference TRBV7-2 and TRBJ1-2, reads GAGVSQSPSNKVTEKGKDVELRCDPISGHTALYWYRQSLGQGLEFLIYFQGNSAPDKSGLPSDRFSAERTGGSVSTLTIQRTQQEDSAVYLCASSRNRAMVYGYTFGSGTRLTVV.

The rearrangement uses TRBV10-3 and TRBJ2-7; D might be TRBD2 (6 bases). The CDR3 consists of 13 residues. Per the germline V gene, CDR1 is ENHRY and CDR2 is SYGVKD. The V end was cut by 4 bases, the J end by 3 bases, with 10 bases between. CDR3 bases: TGTGCCATCAGTGCGGGAGCAAACTACGAGCAGTACTTC. It translates to CAISAGANYEQYF.

The chain links TRBV19 to TRBJ1-1; D uncertain. The CDR3 is 14 residues long. V lost 4 bases to trimming and J lost 11 bases, with 20 bases between them. From germline, CDR1 is LNHDA and CDR2 SQIVND (reference sequence). CDR3 residues: CASSTRDGVMYAFF. In nucleotides, the CDR3 is TGTGCCAGTAGTACACGCGACGGGGTCATGTATGCTTTCTTT. The full variable domain, its missing parts supplied by reference TRBV19 and TRBJ1-1, is DGGITQSPKYLFRKEGQNVTLSCEQNLNHDAMYWYRQDPGQGLRLIYYSQIVNDFQKGDIAEGYSVSREKKESFPLTVTSAQKNPTAFYLCASSTRDGVMYAFFGQGTRLTVV.

The chain carries TRBV19 and TRBJ1-2; D is possibly TRBD1 (5 bases). Germline CDR1 and CDR2: LNHDA and SQIVND (reference sequence). Trimming stripped 3 bases from V and 5 bases from J, with 13 bases between. This CDR3 has 14 amino acids. The CDR3 region is CASSMNGGNYGYTF. DNA of the CDR3: TGTGCCAGTAGTATGAACGGGGGAAATTATGGCTACACCTTC. Full variable domain (missing parts from reference TRBV19 and TRBJ1-2): DGGITQSPKYLFRKEGQNVTLSCEQNLNHDAMYWYRQDPGQGLRLIYYSQIVNDFQKGDIAEGYSVSREKKESFPLTVTSAQKNPTAFYLCASSMNGGNYGYTFGSGTRLTVV.

This chain links TRBV5-1 with TRBJ2-5; weak D call: TRBD2 (5 bases). The V and J ends lost 3 bases and 4 bases respectively, with 19 bases between them. The CDR3 spans 16 residues. In germline, CDR1 is SGHRS, CDR2 YFSETQ. CDR3 in amino acids: CASSSGGFQLGETQYF. The CDR3 DNA is TGCGCCAGCAGCTCCGGCGGGTTCCAATTGGGAGAGACCCAGTACTTC.

V gene TRBV27 combines with J gene TRBJ2-5, with 9 positions matching TRBD2. Trimming at V came to 5 bases and at J to 4 bases, leaving 11 bases not matched to a gene. The CDR3 runs to 16 residues. Per the germline V gene, CDR1 is MNHEY and CDR2 is SMNVEV (reference sequence). CDR3 sequence reads: CASSPPRLAGSETQYF. CDR3 DNA sequence: TGTGCCAGCAGTCCCCCGCGGCTAGCGGGATCAGAGACCCAGTACTTC.

The rearrangement uses TRBV7-2 and TRBJ2-3, with D maybe TRBD2 (7 bases). The V end was cut by 1 base, the J end by 1 base, with 15 bases between. This CDR3 is built from 17 residues. Germline V gene data show CDR1 as SGHTA and CDR2 as FQGNSA. Written as DNA, the CDR3 is TGTGCCAGCAGCTTAGTTTTCCGGGGGGCCGGCACAGATACGCAGTATTTT. This encodes CASSLVFRGAGTDTQYF.

The chain carries TRBV7-3 and TRBJ2-1; TRBD2 matches 10 bases. After removal of 5 bases from V and 5 bases from J, the junction contained 9 bases not matched to a gene. The CDR3 sequence is 16 residues long. Germline V gene sequence: CDR1 SGHTA, CDR2 FQGTGA. The CDR3 region is CASSPNLAGADNEQFF. The CDR3 DNA reads TGTGCCAGCAGCCCCAATCTAGCGGGGGCCGACAATGAGCAGTTCTTC.

This clone has just a few counts. The rearrangement links TRBV18 to TRBJ1-6, with TRBD1 matching 8 bases. The CDR3 extends over 14 amino acids. Germline CDR1 KGHSH, CDR2 LQKENI. With V trimmed by 6 bases and J by 6 bases, 4 bases remained unmatched. The CDR3 region is CASSSTGVNSPLHF. The CDR3 DNA reads TGTGCCAGCTCGTCGACAGGGGTTAATTCACCCCTCCACTTT.

Only one count was recorded for this clone. The chain employs TRBV4-2 and TRBJ2-2, with TRBD2 matching 10 bases. V shed 0 bases, J shed 4 bases, and the junction held 8 bases outside the gene matches. The germline gives CDR1 LGHNA, CDR2 YNFKEQ. This CDR3 has 18 residues. The CDR3 DNA reads as TGTGCCAGCAGCCAAGACCCTAGCGGGAGAAGGGGCACCGGGGAGCTGTTTTTT. Translated, it gives CASSQDPSGRRGTGELFF.

The chain combines TRBV5-6 with TRBJ2-2; 9 positions agree with TRBD1. This CDR3 is built from 16 residues. Germline V gene sequence: CDR1 SGHDT, CDR2 YYEEEE. With V trimmed by 4 bases and J by 4 bases, 8 bases remained unmatched. The CDR3 reads CASSLTGTGSTGELFF. The CDR3 coding sequence is TGTGCCAGCAGCCTCACCGGGACAGGGTCCACCGGGGAGCTGTTTTTT. Full variable domain (remainder filled in from reference TRBV5-6 and TRBJ2-2): DAGVTQSPTHLIKTRGQQVTLRCSPKSGHDTVSWYQQALGQGPQFIFQYYEEEERQRGNFPDRFSGHQFPNYSSELNVNALLLGDSALYLCASSLTGTGSTGELFFGEGSRLTVL.

This chain links TRBV7-6 with TRBJ2-3; TRBD2 aligns across 10 bases. Unmatched junction bases numbered 6, after V lost 1 base and J lost 2 bases. CDR1 is SGHVS, CDR2 FNYEAQ, per germline. This CDR3 has 17 residues. Here the CDR3 reads CASSLGSGGAFTDTQYF. Here the CDR3 DNA reads TGTGCCAGCAGCTTAGGCAGCGGGGGGGCCTTCACAGATACGCAGTATTTT.